These T cell receptor beta chains were read from a single sample in a study of cytomegalovirus exposure and HLA in healthy donors. Repertoires were generated with immunoSEQ multiplex PCR, while TCRdb's copy carries only in-frame clones and drops some. The sample has about 140,000 clones; roughly four fifths are singletons. Sequenced input: PBMCs. The receptor source for this set is a woman aged 40 to 55 in good health and CMV-seronegative. CDR3s include the opening cysteine and the closing phenylalanine or tryptophan. The D gene is left open where the match is weak.

DNA,CDR3,V,J,D
TGTGCCAGCAGTAGGTTTCGGGTAGCGGGAGGGCAAGAGACCCAGTACTTC,CASSRFRVAGGQETQYF,TRBV7-6,TRBJ2-5,TRBD2
TGTGCCAGTAGTACGACTAGCGGGGGCTACGAGCAGTACTTC,CASSTTSGGYEQYF,TRBV19,TRBJ2-7,TRBD2
TGTGCCAGTAGTCGGGTGGCGGAAGCTTTCTTT,CASSRVAEAFF,TRBV19,TRBJ1-1,.
TGTGCCAGCGGAAACAGGGGGAACACTGAAGCTTTCTTT,CASGNRGNTEAFF,TRBV7-3,TRBJ1-1,TRBD1
TGTGCCAGCAGCGTAACGGGGACAGGGGGAGGTACGCAGTATTTT,CASSVTGTGGGTQYF,TRBV9,TRBJ2-3,TRBD1
TGTGCCAGCGTCGGGAGTTTCCACTACGAGCAGTACTTC,CASVGSFHYEQYF,TRBV6-6,TRBJ2-7,.
TGTGCCAGCAGCCAAGTAACACAGGGCGGCGGGAACACTGAAGCTTTCTTT,CASSQVTQGGGNTEAFF,TRBV4-2,TRBJ1-1,.
TGTGCCAGCAGCTTGGCATCAGTCTCTGGAAACACCATATATTTT,CASSLASVSGNTIYF,TRBV7-2,TRBJ1-3,.
TGTGCCAGCAGCTTGACGCAGGGGGCCCTAAGGGCTGAAGCTTTCTTT,CASSLTQGALRAEAFF,TRBV11-2,TRBJ1-1,TRBD1
TGTGCCAGCAGCTCTACCGGGACAGGGTCCTACAATGAGCAGTTCTTC,CASSSTGTGSYNEQFF,TRBV7-6,TRBJ2-1,TRBD1
TGTGCCAGTATGAGGGACAGGGCTGGAAATGAGCAGTTCTTC,CASMRDRAGNEQFF,TRBV19,TRBJ2-1,TRBD1
TGCGCCAGCCGACTCTTCATGACTAGCGGCACAGATACGCAGTATTTT,CASRLFMTSGTDTQYF,TRBV10-1,TRBJ2-3,TRBD2
TGTGCCAGCAGCTTAGGTAGCGGGGGGATCTACGAGCAGTACTTC,CASSLGSGGIYEQYF,TRBV7-8,TRBJ2-7,TRBD2
TGTGCCAGCAGTATTCAGGGTTCCAATCAGCCCCAGCATTTT,CASSIQGSNQPQHF,TRBV28,TRBJ1-5,.
TGTGCCAGCCAGGAGTGGGGGCTGAAGGATGAGCAGTTCTTC,CASQEWGLKDEQFF,TRBV25-1,TRBJ2-1,.
TGCGCCAGCAGCTTGGGGACTAGCGGGAGGGCTGATGAGCAGTTCTTC,CASSLGTSGRADEQFF,TRBV5-1,TRBJ2-1,TRBD2